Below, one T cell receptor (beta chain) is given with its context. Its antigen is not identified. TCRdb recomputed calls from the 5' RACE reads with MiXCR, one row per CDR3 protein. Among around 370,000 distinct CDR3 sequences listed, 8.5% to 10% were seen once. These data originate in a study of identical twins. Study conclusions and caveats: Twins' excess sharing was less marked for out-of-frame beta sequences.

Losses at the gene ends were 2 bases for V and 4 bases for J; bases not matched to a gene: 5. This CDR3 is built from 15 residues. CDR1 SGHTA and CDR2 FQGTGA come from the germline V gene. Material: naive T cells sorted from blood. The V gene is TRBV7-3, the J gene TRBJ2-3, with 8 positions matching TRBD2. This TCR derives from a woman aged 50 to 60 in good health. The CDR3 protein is CASSLDGRAPDTQYF. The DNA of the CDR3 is TGTGCCAGCAGCTTAGACGGGAGGGCCCCAGATACGCAGTATTTT.